These T cell receptor beta chains were read from a single sample in a study of cytomegalovirus exposure and HLA in healthy donors. The protocol was immunoSEQ multiplex PCR, while the TCRdb copy is restricted to in-frame clones and leaves out a portion. Of about 160,000 clones listed, 80% are singletons. Specimen: PBMCs. Source of these receptors: a man aged 25 to 40 in good health and CMV-seronegative. The CDR3 runs from the conserved cysteine through the conserved F or W. D genes are given only for firm matches. Clone size is stated in some rows and not others, as once, few, many or a class when expanded.

d_gene,abundance,j_gene,v_gene,CDR3nt,CDR3aa
TRBD1,once,TRBJ1-6,TRBV5-1,TGCGCCAGCAGCTTGGCTCCCCCGGGACAGGGGGGATCACCCCTCCACTTT,CASSLAPPGQGGSPLHF
.,.,TRBJ2-7,TRBV28,TGTGCCAGCAGTTTTCGCCCCCCGGGTCGCTACGAGCAGTACTTC,CASSFRPPGRYEQYF
.,.,TRBJ1-6,TRBV28,TGTGCCAGCAGTTTCCTATTACAGGGCCCCGATCTTAATAATTCACCCCTCCACTTT,CASSFLLQGPDLNNSPLHF
TRBD1,.,TRBJ1-1,TRBV5-5,TGTGCCAGCAGCTTCTTACGCAGGGGGCTCGGCACTGAAGCTTTCTTT,CASSFLRRGLGTEAFF
TRBD1,.,TRBJ2-3,TRBV5-1,TGCGCCAGCAGCTTGGGAGGAGGACAGGTCTATAATACGCAGTATTTT,CASSLGGGQVYNTQYF
.,.,TRBJ1-3,TRBV5-1,TGCGCCAGCAGCTGGGACATACCCTCTGGAAACACCATATATTTT,CASSWDIPSGNTIYF
TRBD2,.,TRBJ2-5,TRBV30,TGTGCCTGGAGTCCCGACCTACTAGCGGGCCCGGGAGAGACCCAGTACTTC,CAWSPDLLAGPGETQYF
TRBD1,.,TRBJ1-1,TRBV30,TGTGCCTGGGGACAGGAGAACACTGAAGCTTTCTTT,CAWGQENTEAFF
.,.,TRBJ1-1,TRBV30,TGTGCCTCTAGGTGGGGACATCGAAAGAACACTGAAGCTTTCTTT,CASRWGHRKNTEAFF
.,.,TRBJ2-3,TRBV5-1,TGCGCCAGCGGACTGGGGGGAGATACGCAGTATTTT,CASGLGGDTQYF
.,.,TRBJ2-3,TRBV9,TGTGCCAGCAGCGTAGGGACGGGGGACCCCACAGATACGCAGTATTTT,CASSVGTGDPTDTQYF
.,once,TRBJ2-7,TRBV19,TGTGCCAGTAGTAAGGACAGCCGAGGCTACGAGCAGTACTTC,CASSKDSRGYEQYF
TRBD1,.,TRBJ2-1,TRBV30,TGTGCCTGGAACAGGGGAAACAATGAGCAGTTCTTC,CAWNRGNNEQFF
TRBD1,once,TRBJ2-1,TRBV5-4,TGTGCCAGCAGTCGGGACAGGGCCTACAATGAGCAGTTCTTC,CASSRDRAYNEQFF
TRBD1,.,TRBJ1-1,TRBV7-9,TGTTCCAGCAGTTTCCCCGGGGGACAGGGGGCGCCTGAAGCTTTCTTT,CSSSFPGGQGAPEAFF
.,.,TRBJ2-7,TRBV30,TGTGCCTGGAGTGCTCACCGGGAGCAGTACTTC,CAWSAHREQYF
.,.,TRBJ2-3,TRBV28,TGTGCCAGCAGCCCCGGCGGGGCAGATACGCAGTATTTT,CASSPGGADTQYF
TRBD1,.,TRBJ2-1,TRBV29-1,TGCAGCGCCCCGGGACAGGGAGGGGATGAGCAGTTCTTC,CSAPGQGGDEQFF
TRBD1,.,TRBJ2-1,TRBV9,TGTGCCAGCAGCGTAGCTACAAGGACAGGGGGAGGGCAGTTCTTC,CASSVATRTGGGQFF
TRBD1,.,TRBJ2-6,TRBV19,TGTGCCAGTAGTATACAGGACAGGGCCTACTCTGGGGCCAACGTCCTGACTTTC,CASSIQDRAYSGANVLTF
.,.,TRBJ1-5,TRBV6-1,TGTGCCAGCAGGTCGGGGGGTAGCAATCAGCCCCAGCATTTT,CASRSGGSNQPQHF
TRBD1,.,TRBJ2-2,TRBV6-1,TGTGCCAGCCTCTTATACAGGGGTGGGACCGGGGAGCTGTTTTTT,CASLLYRGGTGELFF
TRBD1,.,TRBJ2-2,TRBV5-1,TGCGCCAGCAGCGCCAGACAGGGGGCGGGGGAGCTGTTTTTT,CASSARQGAGELFF
TRBD1,.,TRBJ1-5,TRBV18,TGTGCCAGCTCGACAGGGGAAGGGCAGCCCCAGCATTTT,CASSTGEGQPQHF
TRBD2,.,TRBJ2-5,TRBV28,TGTGCCAGCAGCTCCGAGCGGGAGATGGTAGAGACCCAGTACTTC,CASSSEREMVETQYF
TRBD1,.,TRBJ2-3,TRBV28,TGTGCCAGCAGGTCTCGACAGGGGGCAGATACGCAGTATTTT,CASRSRQGADTQYF
.,few,TRBJ1-2,TRBV29-1,TGCAGCGTTGAAGATCGGCCAGGGAGGTATGGCTACACCTTC,CSVEDRPGRYGYTF
.,.,TRBJ1-5,TRBV11-2,TGTGCCAGCAGCTTACCTGGCAATCAGCCCCAGCATTTT,CASSLPGNQPQHF
.,.,TRBJ2-3,TRBV5-1,TGCGCCAGCAGCTCCACCCCGGGGAAGGGCGCAGATACGCAGTATTTT,CASSSTPGKGADTQYF
TRBD2,.,TRBJ2-5,TRBV5-4,TGTGCCAGCACCATCGGACTAGCGGATGAGACCCAGTACTTC,CASTIGLADETQYF
.,.,TRBJ1-1,TRBV28,TGTGCCAGCAGGAAAGGGAGGGCCCTGAAGGACACTGAAGCTTTCTTT,CASRKGRALKDTEAFF
.,.,TRBJ1-4,TRBV28,TGTGCCAGCGGTAAAGCGGGGGCCCGTCTCGAAAAACTGTTTTTT,CASGKAGARLEKLFF
.,.,TRBJ2-5,TRBV2,TGTGCCAGCAGTGAGGGCCACCCCGCCGGGACCCAGTACTTC,CASSEGHPAGTQYF
.,.,TRBJ2-1,TRBV9,TGTGCCAGCAGCGTAGGAGATAGCAGGGGCTCCTACAATGAGCAGTTCTTC,CASSVGDSRGSYNEQFF
.,.,TRBJ2-1,TRBV7-3,TGTGCCAGCAGCTTAACGTCTAGTGCCAATGAGCAGTTCTTC,CASSLTSSANEQFF
.,.,TRBJ2-1,TRBV7-3,TGTGCCAGCAGCTTCGGCAATGAGCAGTTCTTC,CASSFGNEQFF
TRBD1,few,TRBJ1-2,TRBV6-6,TGTGCCAGCAGTTACTCCGGACAGGCTTCTAACTATGGCTACACCTTC,CASSYSGQASNYGYTF
.,once,TRBJ2-3,TRBV9,TGTGCCAGCAGCGTGATGGGCAGTAGCACAGATACGCAGTATTTT,CASSVMGSSTDTQYF
.,.,TRBJ1-6,TRBV27,TGTGCCAGCAGTTGGGGGACAACTTCACCCCTCCACTTT,CASSWGTTSPLHF
.,.,TRBJ1-6,TRBV28,TGTGCCAGCAGCCAGAGGGGACTGATAAATTCACCCCTCCACTTT,CASSQRGLINSPLHF
TRBD2,.,TRBJ2-1,TRBV5-1,TGCGCCAGCAGCTTCTCCCTAGCGGGAGGGATCGATGAGCAGTTCTTC,CASSFSLAGGIDEQFF
.,.,TRBJ1-1,TRBV18,TGTGCCAGCCAGACACCAGGGAACACTGAAGCTTTCTTT,CASQTPGNTEAFF
TRBD1,few,TRBJ2-7,TRBV15,TGTGCCACCAGCAGAGGGGGACAGGGGACTCCTTACGAGCAGTACTTC,CATSRGGQGTPYEQYF
.,once,TRBJ1-1,TRBV5-6,TGTGCCAGCTTCTTCGGGAGGAACACTGAAGCTTTCTTT,CASFFGRNTEAFF
TRBD2,.,TRBJ2-3,TRBV27,TGTGCCAGCAGTTCCGGGACTAGCGGGGGAGATACGCAGTATTTT,CASSSGTSGGDTQYF
.,.,TRBJ1-4,TRBV5-1,TGCGCCAGCAGCTCGGACATCCGTAATGAAAAACTGTTTTTT,CASSSDIRNEKLFF
TRBD2,once,TRBJ2-7,TRBV4-2,TGTGCCAGCAGCCAGGGACTAGCGGGAGAGTACGAGCAGTACTTC,CASSQGLAGEYEQYF
.,few,TRBJ2-5,TRBV29-1,TGCAGCGTTGAAGCCACAGGGTCGGGGGAGACCCAGTACTTC,CSVEATGSGETQYF
.,.,TRBJ1-4,TRBV15,TGTGCCACCAGCAGAGATCGAGCGACTAATGAAAAACTGTTTTTT,CATSRDRATNEKLFF